These 10 T cell receptor beta chains were all obtained from the same sample, sequenced in a study of blood T cell repertoires in COVID-19. TCRdb's table, derived via immunoSEQ multiplex PCR, lists solely in-frame clones and lacks some. The repertoire consists of some 530,000 clones, with 75% to 90% occurring once and the leading ten covering approximately 3.2%. The sequenced material came from peripheral blood. Receptor source: a human donor in a cohort sampled during active COVID-19.

The chain carries TRBV6-1 and TRBJ1-1; tentative D call: TRBD1 (5 bases). V dropped 5 bases and J dropped 2 bases, with 9 bases sitting between them. CDR3 length: 13 residues. Germline CDR1 MNHNS, CDR2 SASEGT. CDR3 residues: CASSSGKNTEAFF. The CDR3 bases are TGTGCCAGCAGTTCAGGGAAAAACACTGAAGCTTTCTTT.

This clone has only one observation. The rearrangement links TRBV7-6 to TRBJ2-3, with 11 bases lining up with TRBD2. The CDR3 contains 16 residues. V lost 4 bases, J lost 2 bases, and 5 bases stayed unmatched. In germline, CDR1 is SGHVS, CDR2 FNYEAQ. The CDR3 nucleotides read TGTGCCAGCAGCTCGGGACTAGCGGAGTTCACAGATACGCAGTATTTT. Its translation: CASSSGLAEFTDTQYF.

The V and J genes are TRBV19 and TRBJ1-1; D gene unclear. CDR1 is LNHDA and CDR2 is SQIVND in the germline V gene (reference sequence). The CDR3 is 13 amino acids. V was clipped by 5 bases and J by 12 bases, with 19 bases between them. In nucleotides, the CDR3 is TGTGCCAGTAGTCCCCGGGATACCCTCTTAACTTTCTTT. Translation gives CASSPRDTLLTFF.

About this clone: In the same sample, other DNA sequences code for this CDR3. The chain links TRBV5-6 to TRBJ1-1; 7 nucleotides agree with TRBD1. In germline, CDR1 is SGHDT, CDR2 YYEEEE. V lost 1 base, J lost 3 bases, and 6 bases stayed unmatched. The CDR3 runs to 15 residues. The CDR3 sequence is CASSLSPQGHTEAFF. The CDR3 coding sequence is TGTGCCAGCAGCTTGTCCCCACAGGGGCACACTGAAGCTTTCTTT.

The chain recombines TRBV21-1 with TRBJ2-7; the listed D gene, TRBD1, was not tested against the DNA. TRBV21-1 corresponds to a pseudogene. CDR3 length: 19 residues. This CDR3 is CASSKPVGQGPSYSYEQYF. In DNA form, the CDR3 reads TGTGCCAGCAGCAAACCGGTGGGACAGGGGCCATCCTATAGCTACGAGCAGTACTTC.

This chain joins TRBV6-6 and TRBJ2-1, with D perhaps matching TRBD2 (5 bases). The germline V gene encodes CDR1 MNHNY and CDR2 SVGAGI (reference sequence). The V end lost 3 bases, the J end lost 7 bases, and 13 bases lay between the germline ends. CDR3 size: 14 residues. The CDR3 loop reads CASSYDGEQNEQFF. The CDR3 coding sequence is TGTGCCAGCAGTTATGACGGGGAGCAGAATGAGCAGTTCTTC.

The chain has TRBV7-9 and TRBJ1-2, with no clear D. V was shortened by 5 bases and J by 2 bases, with 18 bases between the two germline ends. Germline-derived CDR1 and CDR2 are SEHNR and FQNEAQ (reference sequence). This CDR3 contains 16 residues. Written as DNA, the CDR3 is TGTGCCAGCAGCACCCCTAGGAGGGCTATCAACTATGGCTACACCTTC. Its protein is CASSTPRRAINYGYTF.

This clone was seen a single time. The CDR3 coding sequence is TGTGCCAGCAGACTAGTCCGGACAGATACGCAGTATTTT. It codes for CASRLVRTDTQYF. The gene calls are TRBV2 and TRBJ2-3; tentative D call: TRBD2 (5 bases). Trimming removed 6 bases from V and 3 bases from J, with 10 bases in between. Germline CDR1 and CDR2: SNHLY and FYNNEI. This CDR3 is built from 13 residues.

The gene calls are TRBV25-1 and TRBJ2-2, with a tentative D call TRBD1 (6 bases). The CDR3 has 13 amino acids. With 5 bases removed from V and 7 bases from J, the gap between germline ends came to 11 bases. Per the germline V gene, CDR1 is MGHDK and CDR2 is SYGVNS. CDR3: CASSRGGIGELFF. DNA of the CDR3: TGTGCCAGCAGTAGAGGGGGTATCGGGGAGCTGTTTTTT.

The chain is built from TRBV7-9 and TRBJ2-7; no clear D gene. The CDR3 extends over 12 amino acids. Trimming shortened V by 4 bases and J by 3 bases, and 7 bases separated the two germline ends. CDR1 is SEHNR, CDR2 FQNEAQ, per germline (reference sequence). CDR3 protein: CASSWANYEQYF. The CDR3, as DNA: TGTGCCAGCAGCTGGGCGAACTACGAGCAGTACTTC.